A single sample is the source of the 22 T cell receptor beta chains below, sequenced in a study of cytomegalovirus exposure and HLA in healthy donors. PCR employed 60 Vbeta and 13 Jbeta primers. Assay used: immunoSEQ multiplex PCR; TCRdb lists only in-frame clones, some missing. The sample includes 160,000 or so clones, approximately 79% of them seen just once. The specimen sequenced was PBMCs. The receptors derive from a man aged 40-55 years in good health and CMV-seronegative.

The V and J genes are TRBV4-1 and TRBJ1-1; possibly TRBD1 for D (5 bases). This CDR3 comprises 17 residues. The germline V gene encodes CDR1 MGHRA and CDR2 YSYEKL. Trimming stripped 3 bases from V and 0 bases from J, with 17 bases between. This CDR3 reads CASSHHGGVGVNTEAFF. CDR3 DNA: TGCGCCAGCAGCCATCACGGGGGGGTTGGCGTGAACACTGAAGCTTTCTTT.

The V call is TRBV7-9, the J call TRBJ2-5, with 7 bases lining up with TRBD2. CDR1 is SEHNR, CDR2 FQNEAQ, per germline (reference sequence). The ends lost 1 base at V and 11 bases at J; junction bases unmatched: 13. The CDR3 covers 15 residues. CDR3 nucleotides: TGTGCCAGCAGCTTAGGGGGGGAGGGGCGAAGAGAGCAGTACTTC. Its translation is CASSLGGEGRREQYF.

The chain combines TRBV14 with TRBJ1-5; no clear D. This CDR3 spans 16 amino acids. CDR1 is SGHDN and CDR2 is FVKESK in the germline V gene. The ends were cut back, 4 bases at V and 9 bases at J, with 22 bases in the middle. This CDR3 is CASSRTRRGVEVPQHF. The CDR3 DNA reads TGTGCCAGCAGCCGTACCCGTCGGGGAGTCGAGGTGCCCCAGCATTTT.

The rearrangement joins TRBV28 to TRBJ1-4; unclear D gene. Germline V gene lookup returns CDR1 MDHEN and CDR2 SYDVKM. The CDR3 extends over 12 amino acids. Trimming pared 3 bases from V and 8 bases from J, leaving 7 bases between. CDR3 in DNA: TGTGCCAGCAGTTTTCTAGGAGAAAAACTGTTTTTT. As protein: CASSFLGEKLFF.

The V gene is TRBV30, the J gene TRBJ2-1; 9 bases are a match to TRBD2. V was pared by 7 bases and J by 4 bases, with 5 bases of the junction left unmatched. Germline V gene sequence: CDR1 GTSNPN, CDR2 SVGIG (reference sequence). The CDR3 covers 13 residues. The CDR3 loop reads CAFSGSGYNEQFF. The CDR3 nucleotides read TGTGCCTTTAGCGGGAGTGGTTACAATGAGCAGTTCTTC. Combining the CDR3 with reference TRBV30 and TRBJ2-1 gives the whole variable domain SQTIHQWPATLVQPVGSPLSLECTVEGTSNPNLYWYRQAAGRGLQLLFYSVGIGQISSEVPQNLSASRPQDRQFILSSKKLLLSDSGFYLCAFSGSGYNEQFFGPGTRLTVL.

The chain couples TRBV21-1 to TRBJ2-7; the DNA was not compared with TRBD2, the D call given in the table. TRBV21-1 is a listed pseudogene. This CDR3 is built from 13 residues. CDR3 bases: TGTGCCAGGACCCGGGACTGCACCTACGAGCAGTACTTC. It codes for CARTRDCTYEQYF.

The genes are TRBV7-2 and TRBJ2-1; D remains unclear. The CDR3 covers 14 residues. The germline V gene encodes CDR1 SGHTA and CDR2 FQGNSA. Trimming pared 1 base from V and 5 bases from J, leaving 9 bases between. The CDR3, as DNA: TGTGCCAGCAGCTTAGATCCCAGAAACAATGAGCAGTTCTTC. Amino acid sequence: CASSLDPRNNEQFF.

V gene TRBV2 combines with J gene TRBJ2-5; TRBD1 matches at 10 bases. The J call may be in error: the DNA end matches TRBJ2-7 better. Germline V lookup: CDR1 SNHLY, CDR2 FYNNEI. The CDR3 loop spans 13 amino acids. DNA for the CDR3: TGTGCCAGCACCGGGACAGGGGACTACGAGCAGTACTTC. Residues: CASTGTGDYEQYF.

This chain connects TRBV19 to TRBJ1-2, with D unclear. Germline V lookup: CDR1 LNHDA, CDR2 SQIVND (reference sequence). CDR3 length equals 14 residues. Deletions cut 7 bases from V and 1 base from J, with 13 bases between. The CDR3 DNA reads TGTGCCAGTAAAACCGGGGATTTTAACTATGGCTACACCTTC. Its translation: CASKTGDFNYGYTF.

CDR3 sequence reads: CATSKVEGDFYGYTF. CDR3 DNA: TGTGCCACCAGCAAAGTGGAGGGCGACTTCTATGGCTACACCTTC. V and J are TRBV15 and TRBJ1-2; D is undetermined. V was trimmed by 4 bases and J by 4 bases, leaving 16 bases between them. The CDR3 sequence is 15 residues long. Germline V gives CDR1 LNHNV, CDR2 YYDKDF (reference sequence).

CDR3 sequence reads: CASSLGLAGGDEQYF. CDR3 DNA: TGTGCCAGCAGCTTAGGTCTAGCGGGAGGGGACGAGCAGTACTTC. This sequence joins TRBV7-8 and TRBJ2-7; the match to TRBD2 covers 12 bases. This CDR3 spans 15 amino acids. V was pared by 1 base and J by 5 bases, with 3 bases of the junction left unmatched. Per the germline V gene, CDR1 is SGHVS and CDR2 is FQNEAQ.

V usage is TRBV5-3 and J usage is TRBJ2-6; 7 bases map to TRBD1. TRBV5-3 is flagged as an ORF with uncertain function. Trimming removed 4 bases from V and 0 bases from J; junction bases left unmatched: 16. CDR3 length: 20 amino acids. CDR3 region: CARSPKGGDSGSSGANVLTF. The CDR3 DNA sequence: TGTGCCAGAAGCCCGAAAGGTGGGGACAGCGGATCCTCTGGGGCCAACGTCCTGACTTTC.

The genes are TRBV28 and TRBJ1-1; 9 nucleotides line up with TRBD1. Germline-derived CDR1 and CDR2 are MDHEN and SYDVKM. With 6 bases clipped from V and 5 bases from J, the junction kept 4 bases outside the gene matches. The CDR3 is 13 amino acids. Here the CDR3 reads CASRTGGGTEAFF. In DNA form, the CDR3 reads TGTGCCAGCAGGACAGGGGGGGGAACTGAAGCTTTCTTT.

In its sample, this clone was seen a few times. The V gene is TRBV27, the J gene TRBJ2-7, with 12 positions matching TRBD2. The CDR3 totals 15 residues. Germline V gene sequence: CDR1 MNHEY, CDR2 SMNVEV (reference sequence). V shed 5 bases and J 3 bases; nucleotides not matched to a gene: 5. The CDR3 DNA reads as TGTGCCAGCAGTACCAGGACTAGCGGGGACTACGAGCAGTACTTC. Protein: CASSTRTSGDYEQYF.

This chain uses TRBV28 with TRBJ1-2; maybe TRBD1 (6 bases). V was trimmed by 8 bases and J by 4 bases, leaving 17 bases between them. This CDR3 has 14 amino acids. Germline assignment: CDR1 MDHEN and CDR2 SYDVKM. CDR3 sequence reads: CASLRTVPSYGYTF. CDR3 sequence (DNA): TGTGCCAGCTTAAGGACAGTTCCTTCCTATGGCTACACCTTC.

The chain employs TRBV28 and TRBJ2-1; 7 nucleotides align to TRBD1. After removal of 3 bases from V and 7 bases from J, the junction contained 6 bases not matched to a gene. This CDR3 has 14 amino acids. Germline V lookup: CDR1 MDHEN, CDR2 SYDVKM. CDR3 amino acids: CASSFDRDGNEQFF. The CDR3, as DNA: TGTGCCAGCAGTTTCGACAGGGACGGGAATGAGCAGTTCTTC.

The chain employs TRBV25-1 and TRBJ1-3; D is unclear. The CDR3 loop spans 11 amino acids. Germline CDR1 and CDR2: MGHDK and SYGVNS. The germline V and J ends were trimmed by 4 bases and 4 bases, with 2 bases remaining between them. Here the CDR3 reads CASSAGNTIYF. As DNA, the CDR3 is TGTGCCAGCAGTGCGGGAAACACCATATATTTT.

The chain links TRBV6-1 to TRBJ2-3; 7 nucleotides match TRBD1. The CDR3 has 16 residues. Germline V gene sequence: CDR1 MNHNS, CDR2 SASEGT. J lost 1 base, V lost 4 bases, and 8 bases had no gene match. The CDR3 here is CASSGYTGDGTDTQYF. DNA of the CDR3: TGTGCCAGCAGTGGGTATACAGGGGATGGCACAGATACGCAGTATTTT.

The table lists this clone with a count of one. The V and J genes are TRBV30 and TRBJ2-5, with a possible D match to TRBD2 (6 bases). This CDR3 has 13 residues. Between the trimmed V and J ends, which lost 4 bases and 5 bases, there was a span of 14 bases. Looked up from germline, CDR1 is GTSNPN and CDR2 is SVGIG (reference sequence). Here the CDR3 DNA reads TGTGCCTGGATGTGGAGGGGTGGGGAGACCCAGTACTTC. Its translation: CAWMWRGGETQYF.

The chain uses TRBV19 and TRBJ2-2; 10 nucleotides align to TRBD2. Germline CDR1 and CDR2: LNHDA and SQIVND (reference sequence). The CDR3 totals 15 residues. J lost 4 bases, V lost 2 bases, and 1 base had no gene match. Written as DNA, the CDR3 is TGTGCCAGTAGTATATGGACTAGCGGCACCGGGGAGCTGTTTTTT. Amino acids: CASSIWTSGTGELFF.

In the case of this clone: A read error may produce the germline difference seen at one junction end. The V gene is TRBV7-8, the J gene TRBJ2-6, with 7 bases aligning to TRBD1. The CDR3 extends over 19 amino acids. Germline V gene data show CDR1 as SGHVS and CDR2 as FQNEAQ. The CDR3 DNA sequence: TGTGCCAGCAGCTTAGAATACAGGGGAACGGTCTCTGGGGCCAACGGCCTGACTTTC. Its protein product is CASSLEYRGTVSGANGLTF.

This clone was detected only once. V gene TRBV7-9 combines with J gene TRBJ1-2; D not certain. The CDR3 runs to 13 residues. From germline, CDR1 is SEHNR and CDR2 FQNEAQ (reference sequence). Trimming removed 1 base at V and 6 bases at J, with 9 bases between. The CDR3 sequence is CASSLVPQDGYTF. CDR3 nucleotides: TGTGCCAGCAGCTTAGTACCGCAGGATGGCTACACCTTC.